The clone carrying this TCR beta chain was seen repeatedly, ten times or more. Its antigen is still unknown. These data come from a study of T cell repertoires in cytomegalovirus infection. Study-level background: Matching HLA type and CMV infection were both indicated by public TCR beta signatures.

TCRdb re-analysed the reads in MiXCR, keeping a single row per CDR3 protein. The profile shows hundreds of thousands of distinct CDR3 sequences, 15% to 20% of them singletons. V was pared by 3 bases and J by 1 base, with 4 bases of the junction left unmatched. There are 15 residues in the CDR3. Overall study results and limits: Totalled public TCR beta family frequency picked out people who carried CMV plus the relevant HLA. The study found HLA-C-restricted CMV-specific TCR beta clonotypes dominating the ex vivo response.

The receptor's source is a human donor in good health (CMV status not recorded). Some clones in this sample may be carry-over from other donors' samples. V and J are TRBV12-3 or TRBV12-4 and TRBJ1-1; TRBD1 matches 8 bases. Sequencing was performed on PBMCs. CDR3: CASSFSGQGNTEAFF. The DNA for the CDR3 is TGTGCCAGCAGTTTTTCAGGACAGGGGAACACTGAAGCTTTCTTT.